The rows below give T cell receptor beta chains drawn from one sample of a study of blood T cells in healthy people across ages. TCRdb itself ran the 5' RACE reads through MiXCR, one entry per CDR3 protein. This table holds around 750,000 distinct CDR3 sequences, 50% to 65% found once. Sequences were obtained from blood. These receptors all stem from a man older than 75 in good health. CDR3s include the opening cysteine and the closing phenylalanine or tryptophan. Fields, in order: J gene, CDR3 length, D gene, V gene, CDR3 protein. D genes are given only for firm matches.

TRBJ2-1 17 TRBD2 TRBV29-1 CSVGGLAGAIPYNEQFF
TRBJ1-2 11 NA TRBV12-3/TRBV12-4 CASRDYYGYTF
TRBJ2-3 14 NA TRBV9 CASSPRTDTDTQYF
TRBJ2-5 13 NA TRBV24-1 CATSVSGQETQYF
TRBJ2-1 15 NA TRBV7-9 CASSLFPAKYNEQFF
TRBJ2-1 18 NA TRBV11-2 CASSLDPWGPGEENEQFF
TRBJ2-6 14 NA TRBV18 CASSSSTGANVLTF
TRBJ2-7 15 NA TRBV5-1 CASNLYPGESYEQYF
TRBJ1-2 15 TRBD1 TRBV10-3 CAISESTGPNYGYTF
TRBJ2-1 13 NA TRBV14 CASSQDLGGEQFF
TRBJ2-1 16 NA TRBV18 CASSSWTPSSYDEQFF
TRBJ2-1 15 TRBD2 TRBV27 CASSLSRELNNEQFF
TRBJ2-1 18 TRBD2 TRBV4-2 CASSQVTSSGRRENEQFF
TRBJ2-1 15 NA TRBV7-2 CASSSPSGNHREQFF
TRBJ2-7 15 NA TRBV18 CASSPATGGSYEQYF
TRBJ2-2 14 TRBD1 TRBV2 CASSGQVRTGELFF
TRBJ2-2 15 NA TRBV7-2 CASSFRGKNTGELFF
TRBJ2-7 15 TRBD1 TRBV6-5 CASSYRDRGGYEQYF
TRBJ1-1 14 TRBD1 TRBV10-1 CASSVGQAEAEAFF
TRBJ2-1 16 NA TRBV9 CASSPESSVGWNEQFF
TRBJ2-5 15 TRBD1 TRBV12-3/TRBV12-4 CASSLAGQGVETQYF
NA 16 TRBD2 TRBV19 CASSSWTSGSDPEQYF
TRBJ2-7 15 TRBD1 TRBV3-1 CASSAGQGGPYEQYF
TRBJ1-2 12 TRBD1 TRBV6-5 CASTGQGIGYTF
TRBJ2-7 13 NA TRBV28 CASSLGGRDEQYF
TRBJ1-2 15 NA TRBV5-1 CASSYRLGENYGYTF
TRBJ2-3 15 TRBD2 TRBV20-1 CSARATSGGTDTQYF
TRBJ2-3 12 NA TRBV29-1 CSVEGSGKTQYF
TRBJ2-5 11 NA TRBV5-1 CASSLMETQYF
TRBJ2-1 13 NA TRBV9 CASSPTGGSRVFF
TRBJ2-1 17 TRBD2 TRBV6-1 CASRRPGTSGTNNEQFF
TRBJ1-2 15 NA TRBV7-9 CASSSGGPGHYGYTF
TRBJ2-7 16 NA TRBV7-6 CASSLGTGRGSYEQYF
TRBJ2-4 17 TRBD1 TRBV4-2 CASSQGVGTGNQNIQYF
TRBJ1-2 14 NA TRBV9 CASSVNGLGGGYTF
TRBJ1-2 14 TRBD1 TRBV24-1 CATSDSSRGGGYTF